Shown below are 25 T cell receptor beta chains from a single sample sequenced in a study of beta chain features in type 1 diabetes. Study conclusions and caveats: TCRB CDR3s were moderately but significantly shorter in Type 1 diabetes patients in all four CD4+ subsets.

Which antigens these TCRs recognize remains unknown. Reverse transcription of all isolated RNA meant that expressed TCRB transcripts were sequenced. Sequenced by immunoSEQ multiplex PCR; TCRdb stores in-frame clones only, minus some. This sample has tens of thousands of clones; roughly 47% occur once, and the top ten carry around 0.13%. Sequenced material: stem cell memory CD4+ T cells from blood. All receptors come from a man between 25 and 39 years old with type 1 diabetes.

The genes are TRBV6-5 and TRBJ2-3; a weak D match, TRBD2 (5 bases). Trimming stripped 0 bases from V and 5 bases from J, with 9 bases between. Germline CDR1 and CDR2: MNHEY and SVGAGI. The CDR3 is 14 residues long. CDR3 in amino acids: CASSYSLAQDTQYF. The CDR3 DNA sequence: TGTGCCAGCAGTTACTCGCTAGCCCAAGATACGCAGTATTTT.

J is TRBJ2-3 and V is TRBV5-1; 12 positions match TRBD2. Germline V gives CDR1 SGHRS, CDR2 YFSETQ. This CDR3 has 16 amino acids. J was trimmed by 1 base and V by 3 bases; bases with no gene match: 3. CDR3 residues: CASSSGLAGRTDTQYF. CDR3 DNA: TGCGCCAGCAGCTCTGGACTAGCGGGGCGCACAGATACGCAGTATTTT. The whole variable domain, remainder taken from reference TRBV5-1 and TRBJ2-3, is KAGVTQTPRYLIKTRGQQVTLSCSPISGHRSVSWYQQTPGQGLQFLFEYFSETQRNKGNFPGRFSGRQFSNSRSEMNVSTLELGDSALYLCASSSGLAGRTDTQYFGPGTRLTVL.

This clone was picked up a small number of times. The chain joins TRBV7-2 to TRBJ2-1; D might be TRBD2 (6 bases). This CDR3 is 15 amino acids long. Germline V gene data show CDR1 as SGHTA and CDR2 as FQGNSA. V lost 4 bases and J lost 2, with 12 bases in between. The CDR3 spells CASSWRDGTYNEQFF. CDR3 nucleotide sequence: TGTGCCAGCAGCTGGCGGGACGGAACCTACAATGAGCAGTTCTTC. Looking up the rest from reference TRBV7-2 and TRBJ2-1 gives the full variable domain: GAGVSQSPSNKVTEKGKDVELRCDPISGHTALYWYRQSLGQGLEFLIYFQGNSAPDKSGLPSDRFSAERTGGSVSTLTIQRTQQEDSAVYLCASSWRDGTYNEQFFGPGTRLTVL.

This rearrangement joins TRBV9 to TRBJ2-2, with 10 bases aligning to TRBD2. V was clipped by 0 bases and J by 1 base; unmatched bases: 3. From germline, CDR1 is SGDLS and CDR2 YYNGEE. This CDR3 region has 17 residues. The CDR3 region has the DNA TGTGCCAGCAGCGTAGGCCTAGCGGGAGTGAACACCGGGGAGCTGTTTTTT. This gives the protein CASSVGLAGVNTGELFF.

The chain carries TRBV7-2 and TRBJ2-7, with 7 bases lining up with TRBD2. The CDR3 runs 16 residues. Trimming removed 2 bases from V and 2 bases from J; junction bases left unmatched: 9. The germline gives CDR1 SGHTA, CDR2 FQGNSA. The CDR3 coding sequence is TGTGCCAGCAGCTTAACTACTAGCGAGGTACCCTACGAGCAGTACTTC. It specifies CASSLTTSEVPYEQYF. The whole variable domain, filled in from reference TRBV7-2 and TRBJ2-7, reads GAGVSQSPSNKVTEKGKDVELRCDPISGHTALYWYRQSLGQGLEFLIYFQGNSAPDKSGLPSDRFSAERTGGSVSTLTIQRTQQEDSAVYLCASSLTTSEVPYEQYFGPGTRLTVT.

V is TRBV6-5 and J is TRBJ1-2; no clear D. CDR1 and CDR2 (germline): MNHEY, SVGAGI. The V end was cut by 3 bases, the J end by 1 base, with 3 bases between. The CDR3 consists of 12 residues. The chain's CDR3 is CASSYNNYGYTF. For the CDR3, the DNA is TGTGCCAGCAGTTATAATAACTATGGCTACACCTTC.

The chain is built from TRBV18 and TRBJ1-2; no clear D gene. The CDR3 consists of 14 residues. The V end was cut by 2 bases, the J end by 2 bases, with 9 bases between. Germline CDR1 KGHSH, CDR2 LQKENI. CDR3 protein: CASSPGGTNYGYTF. CDR3 nucleotide sequence: TGTGCCAGCTCACCAGGAGGTACAAACTATGGCTACACCTTC.

The gene calls are TRBV19 and TRBJ2-7; D possibly corresponds to TRBD2 (6 bases). V was shortened by 5 bases and J by 2 bases, with 13 bases between the two germline ends. CDR3 length equals 14 residues. Germline CDR1 reads LNHDA; CDR2 reads SQIVND (reference sequence). The CDR3 region is CASSAGRSTYEQYF. In DNA form, the CDR3 reads TGTGCCAGTAGTGCGGGACGGTCCACCTACGAGCAGTACTTC.

This chain joins TRBV5-1 and TRBJ1-2; the D gene is possibly TRBD1 (5 bases). The CDR3 totals 13 residues. Germline CDR1 is SGHRS and CDR2 is YFSETQ. Trimming took 1 base from V and 8 from J, leaving 12 bases between them. CDR3 region: CASSLMDTEGYTF. CDR3 in DNA: TGCGCCAGCAGCTTGATGGACACTGAGGGCTACACCTTC.

This clone has just a few counts. The chain carries TRBV5-1 and TRBJ2-1; 9 bases align to TRBD2. Looked up from germline, CDR1 is SGHRS and CDR2 is YFSETQ. The CDR3 runs 15 residues. J lost 9 bases, V lost 0 bases, and 7 bases had no gene match. In nucleotides, the CDR3 is TGCGCCAGCAGCTTGGGTGGCGGGAGGGCCACTGAGCAGTTCTTC. Its protein is CASSLGGGRATEQFF.

The chain has TRBV6-1 and TRBJ1-2; D not certain. Germline values: CDR1 MNHNS, CDR2 SASEGT. The CDR3 covers 13 residues. Trimming removed 4 bases at V and 6 bases at J, with 12 bases between. In DNA, the CDR3 is TGTGCCAGCAGTGTCTGGAGACGCGATGGCTACACCTTC. This sequence encodes CASSVWRRDGYTF.

The sample holds a few counts of this clone. The chain employs TRBV6-1 and TRBJ2-7; TRBD2 is a possible D gene (5 bases). Germline V gives CDR1 MNHNS, CDR2 SASEGT. Trimming removed 6 bases from V and 1 base from J, with 13 bases in between. The CDR3 is made up of 14 amino acids. CDR3 residues: CASSPRWRSYEQYF. The CDR3 nucleotides are TGTGCCAGCAGCCCCCGGTGGAGGTCCTACGAGCAGTACTTC.

This clone was counted a few times. The V gene is TRBV5-1, the J gene TRBJ2-2; no definite D call. Germline V gene sequence: CDR1 SGHRS, CDR2 YFSETQ. V dropped 1 base and J dropped 3 bases, with 10 bases sitting between them. The CDR3 covers 15 residues. The DNA of the CDR3 is TGCGCCAGCAGCTTGTTCCGCAGATACACCGGGGAGCTGTTTTTT. Protein sequence: CASSLFRRYTGELFF.

This clone was recorded a few times. The CDR3 reads CAAKPGLASDTQYF. The DNA of the CDR3 is TGTGCCGCCAAGCCTGGACTAGCCTCAGATACGCAGTATTTT. V usage is TRBV2 and J usage is TRBJ2-3; TRBD2 aligns across 8 bases. Trimming took 11 bases from V and 4 from J; bases not matched to a gene: 11. The CDR3 has 14 amino acids. The germline CDR1 and CDR2 sequences are SNHLY and FYNNEI.

The gene calls are TRBV27 and TRBJ2-1, with D possibly matching TRBD1 (6 bases). Trimming took 3 bases from V and 6 from J, leaving 15 bases between them. CDR1 and CDR2 from the germline V gene are MNHEY and SMNVEV (reference sequence). The CDR3 is made up of 15 amino acids. The CDR3, as DNA: TGTGCCAGCAGTTTTCTACAGGGTTGGCGCAATGAGCAGTTCTTC. Translating gives CASSFLQGWRNEQFF.

V and J are TRBV6-1 and TRBJ2-2; the D gene is possibly TRBD1 (5 bases). V lost 4 bases to trimming and J lost 6 bases, with 9 bases between them. This CDR3 comprises 13 residues. CDR1 and CDR2 from the germline V gene are MNHNS and SASEGT. In DNA, the CDR3 is TGTGCCAGCAGTGCAGGGCCCCCCGGGGAGCTGTTTTTT. It codes for CASSAGPPGELFF.

The rearrangement links TRBV5-1 to TRBJ2-7; a possible D gene is TRBD1 (5 bases). V was clipped by 0 bases and J by 3 bases, with 7 bases between them. The germline CDR1 and CDR2 sequences are SGHRS and YFSETQ. This CDR3 comprises 13 residues. The CDR3, as DNA: TGCGCCAGCAGCTTGGACAGGCTCTACGAGCAGTACTTC. As protein: CASSLDRLYEQYF.

The chain uses TRBV28 and TRBJ2-1; 12 bases line up with TRBD2. The CDR3 sequence is 14 residues long. Germline trimming cut 2 bases from V and 7 bases from J; bases unmatched to any gene: 0. Germline CDR1 and CDR2: MDHEN and SYDVKM. In nucleotides, the CDR3 is TGTGCCAGCAGTTTAACTAGCGGGGGGAATGAGCAGTTCTTC. It is translated as CASSLTSGGNEQFF.

This clone has more than one count but fewer than ten. V usage is TRBV5-1 and J usage is TRBJ2-2; no reliable D call. CDR1 is SGHRS and CDR2 is YFSETQ in the germline V gene. V was cut by 0 bases and J by 6 bases, with 15 bases left in between. The CDR3 is 16 residues long. The CDR3: CASSLAAEASAGELFF. In DNA, the CDR3 is TGCGCCAGCAGCTTGGCCGCAGAGGCGTCGGCCGGGGAGCTGTTTTTT.

Regarding this clone: This sample includes further DNA sequences coding for the same CDR3. The chain links TRBV7-2 to TRBJ2-7; 11 bases fit TRBD2. There are 14 residues in the CDR3. The ends lost 3 bases at V and 3 bases at J; junction bases unmatched: 1. Germline CDR1 is SGHTA and CDR2 is FQGNSA. The CDR3 spells CASSFTSGSYEQYF. CDR3 DNA sequence: TGTGCCAGCAGCTTTACTAGCGGGAGCTACGAGCAGTACTTC.

This chain joins TRBV4-2 and TRBJ2-7; 8 nucleotides match TRBD2. The germline V gene has CDR1 LGHNA and CDR2 YNFKEQ. J gave up 5 bases and V 0 bases, and 9 bases lay outside the gene matches. This CDR3 is 16 amino acids long. CDR3 in DNA: TGTGCCAGCAGCCAAGAACCAAGCGGGAGTAACGACGAGCAGTACTTC. Translating gives CASSQEPSGSNDEQYF.

The J gene is TRBJ2-1, the V gene TRBV14; D unclear. Germline loops: CDR1 SGHDN, CDR2 FVKESK. Deletions cut 1 base from V and 4 bases from J, with 5 bases between. There are 13 residues in the CDR3. This CDR3 is CASSQARYNEQFF. CDR3 in DNA: TGTGCCAGCAGCCAAGCCAGGTACAATGAGCAGTTCTTC.

This clone was counted a few times. The rearrangement joins TRBV28 to TRBJ2-7; D is perhaps TRBD2 (5 bases). Per the germline V gene, CDR1 is MDHEN and CDR2 is SYDVKM. The CDR3 has 11 amino acids. V lost 6 bases and J lost 4, with 7 bases in between. CDR3: CASRSGYEQYF. The CDR3 DNA follows: TGTGCCAGCAGAAGCGGATACGAGCAGTACTTC.

In DNA form, the CDR3 reads TGTGCCAGCAGTCCGGGACACCATTACGAGCAGTACTTC. It specifies CASSPGHHYEQYF. V gene TRBV28 combines with J gene TRBJ2-7; tentative D call: TRBD1 (6 bases). The germline CDR1 and CDR2 sequences are MDHEN and SYDVKM. The CDR3 is 13 amino acids. Trimming took 5 bases from V and 4 from J, leaving 12 bases between them.

The V call is TRBV27, the J call TRBJ1-2; D perhaps matches TRBD1 (5 bases). Germline V gene lookup returns CDR1 MNHEY and CDR2 SMNVEV (reference sequence). V lost 8 bases, J lost 5 bases, and 18 bases lay in between. The CDR3 extends over 14 amino acids. CDR3 loop: CASGRDRGVYGYTF. The CDR3 nucleotides read TGTGCCAGCGGGAGGGACCGGGGGGTTTATGGCTACACCTTC.